The 2 T cell receptor beta chains listed next were all sequenced from one sample in a study of T-cell memory formation after mild COVID-19. MiXCR, run by TCRdb on the 5' RACE reads, gives a single entry per CDR3 protein. The table shows some 290,000 distinct CDR3 sequences, with roughly 17% occurring only once. The sequenced material came from PBMCs or a T cell subset sorted from them (not recorded which). The receptors derive from a man aged 18 to 29 who had mild COVID-19 (a few samples of this study predate the infection). Cell type and time point are not known.

In this sample, this clonotype turned up a few times. This chain connects TRBV7-6 to TRBJ1-1; the D gene is possibly TRBD1 (6 bases). Germline CDR1 SGHVS, CDR2 FNYEAQ. This CDR3 contains 17 residues. V lost 0 bases, J lost 6 bases, and 20 bases lay in between. The CDR3 spells CASSLAPGLGANAEAFF. CDR3 DNA: TGTGCCAGCAGCTTAGCTCCGGGACTGGGGGCCAACGCTGAAGCTTTCTTT.

V gene TRBV5-1 combines with J gene TRBJ2-2; tentatively, D is TRBD1 or TRBD2 (5 bases each). This CDR3 is 16 amino acids long. V gave up 0 bases and J gave up 5 bases, with 14 bases separating them. From germline, CDR1 is SGHRS and CDR2 YFSETQ. DNA for the CDR3: TGCGCCAGCAGCTTGGTGTCGGGGACGGGAACCGGGGAGCTGTTTTTT. This sequence encodes CASSLVSGTGTGELFF. Based on the CDR3 plus reference TRBV5-1 and TRBJ2-2, the full variable domain is KAGVTQTPRYLIKTRGQQVTLSCSPISGHRSVSWYQQTPGQGLQFLFEYFSETQRNKGNFPGRFSGRQFSNSRSEMNVSTLELGDSALYLCASSLVSGTGTGELFFGEGSRLTVL.